The 31 T cell receptor beta chains listed next were all sequenced from one sample in a study of T cells in Graves' hyperthyroidism and ophthalmopathy (dated by TCRdb to about 2019). The method was multiplex PCR. The sample was run on an Illumina HiSeq 2000. Amplification of TCR beta CDR3 regions was carried out from RNA transcripts. The first round of RT-PCR for the TCR CDR3 was performed with the HTBI primer set and the Qiagen OneStep RT-PCR kit. TCRdb took the public reads, trimmed them with fastp at Q25, ran MiXCR for clone calling and kept in-frame beta chains. Each CDR3 protein gets just one entry, which takes the most common genes and DNA from the rows behind it. Across this sample there are hundreds of thousands of distinct CDR3 sequences, with 35% seen only once. Together, the top ten hold 30% to 40% of the sample. The specimen sequenced was blood. The receptors here all came from a woman aged 40 to 49 with Graves' hyperthyroidism.

J is TRBJ1-2 and V is TRBV7-2, with D perhaps matching TRBD1 (6 bases). The ends were cut back, 5 bases at V and 4 bases at J, with 17 bases in the middle. This CDR3 is 15 amino acids long. Per the germline V gene, CDR1 is SGHTA and CDR2 is FQGNSA. CDR3 DNA: TGTGCCAGCAGCCACGGAAGGACAGACGTCTATGGCTACACCTTC. This gives the protein CASSHGRTDVYGYTF.

This clonotype occurred a few times. This chain links TRBV19 with TRBJ2-2, with D hard to call. Trimming pared 3 bases from V and 2 bases from J, leaving 10 bases between. Germline V gene lookup returns CDR1 LNHDA and CDR2 SQIVND (reference sequence). The CDR3 contains 15 residues. The CDR3, as DNA: TGTGCCAGTAGTATTGGTTCAATTAACACCGGGGAGCTGTTTTTT. Translating gives CASSIGSINTGELFF.

The chain couples TRBV7-3 to TRBJ1-1; TRBD1 is a possible D gene (6 bases). CDR3 length: 15 amino acids. V was clipped by 2 bases and J by 4 bases, with 14 bases between them. CDR1 and CDR2 (germline): SGHTA, FQGTGA. CDR3 DNA: TGTGCCAGCAGCTTAGGTCCGGGGGCGGGCACTGAAGCTTTCTTT. Translating it yields CASSLGPGAGTEAFF.

V and J are TRBV12-3 or TRBV12-4 and TRBJ1-2; D is unresolved. The CDR3 consists of 15 residues. The V and J ends lost 4 bases and 1 base respectively, with 13 bases between them. CDR3 in amino acids: CASSYSSQDNYGYTF. CDR3 DNA sequence: TGTGCCAGCAGTTACTCGAGTCAGGATAACTATGGCTACACCTTC.

The rearrangement links TRBV6-6 to TRBJ1-2, with D perhaps matching TRBD1 (6 bases). CDR1 and CDR2 from the germline V gene are MNHNY and SVGAGI (reference sequence). With 10 bases removed from V and 7 bases from J, the gap between germline ends came to 25 bases. This CDR3 has 15 amino acids. The CDR3 DNA reads as TGTGCCACCTACTTATGGGGGTACGGGGGGCGTGGCTACACCTTC. It encodes CATYLWGYGGRGYTF.

This clonotype was seen many times. The V and J genes are TRBV19 and TRBJ1-1; D ambiguous. The CDR3 length is 14 residues. Trimming took off 6 bases at V and 0 bases at J, with 11 bases between the two ends. Germline V CDR1 and CDR2: LNHDA, SQIVND (reference sequence). CDR3 nucleotides: TGTGCCAGTAGATCCCCCGACTTGAACACTGAAGCTTTCTTT. It codes for CASRSPDLNTEAFF.

This clonotype was seen at least ten times. V gene TRBV7-9 combines with J gene TRBJ2-5; the D gene is possibly TRBD2 (7 bases). The V end was cut by 1 base, the J end by 4 bases, with 13 bases between. Germline V gene sequence: CDR1 SEHNR, CDR2 FQNEAQ (reference sequence). CDR3 size: 15 residues. This CDR3 reads CASSLVRGAGETQYF. DNA for the CDR3: TGTGCCAGCAGCTTAGTTCGGGGGGCTGGAGAGACCCAGTACTTC. Looking up the rest from reference TRBV7-9 and TRBJ2-5 gives the full variable domain: DTGVSQNPRHKITKRGQNVTFRCDPISEHNRLYWYRQTLGQGPEFLTYFQNEAQLEKSRLLSDRFSAERPKGSFSTLEIQRTEQGDSAMYLCASSLVRGAGETQYFGPGTRLLVL.

This clonotype showed up many times. The chain is built from TRBV11-2 and TRBJ2-7, with a possible D match to TRBD2 (5 bases). Trimming took 2 bases from V and 2 from J, leaving 10 bases between them. The germline V gene encodes CDR1 SGHAT and CDR2 FQNNGV. The CDR3 has 14 residues. In DNA, the CDR3 is TGTGCCAGCAGCTTATCGGACGGGACCTACGAGCAGTACTTC. Its translation: CASSLSDGTYEQYF.

This clonotype has a count of ten or more. The chain employs TRBV2 and TRBJ2-5; D remains ambiguous. Between the trimmed V and J ends, which lost 7 bases and 8 bases, there was a span of 17 bases. The CDR3 has 13 amino acids. CDR1 and CDR2 (germline): SNHLY, FYNNEI. The CDR3 region has the DNA TGTGCCAGCATCCGCGGTCTTTACGGAACCCAGTACTTC. Protein: CASIRGLYGTQYF.

This chain connects TRBV7-9 to TRBJ2-6; 10 nucleotides agree with TRBD2. Germline CDR1 reads SEHNR; CDR2 reads FQNEAQ (reference sequence). V was clipped by 5 bases and J by 4 bases; unmatched bases: 2. This CDR3 region has 15 residues. This chain's CDR3 is CASSTGLAGANVLTF. The CDR3 nucleotides are TGTGCCAGCAGCACGGGACTAGCGGGGGCCAACGTCCTGACTTTC.

The table lists this clonotype with a count of one. The V call is TRBV12-5, the J call TRBJ1-3, with 7 bases lining up with TRBD1. Trimming cost V 1 base and J 4 bases; bases outside gene matches: 4. The CDR3 has 15 amino acids. The germline V gene encodes CDR1 LGHNT and CDR2 FRNRAP. CDR3 in DNA: TGTGCTAGTGGTTTGGGACAGGGCATGGGAAACACCATATATTTT. This encodes CASGLGQGMGNTIYF.

This clonotype was observed many times. This chain connects TRBV6-6 to TRBJ2-7; 8 nucleotides align to TRBD1. Germline V gives CDR1 MNHNY, CDR2 SVGAGI (reference sequence). J was trimmed by 3 bases and V by 8 bases; bases with no gene match: 3. This CDR3 spans 12 amino acids. CDR3: CASVDRGYEQYF. The CDR3 nucleotides are TGTGCCAGCGTAGACAGGGGCTACGAGCAGTACTTC.

This clonotype has ten or more counts. The chain has TRBV2 and TRBJ1-1; no definite D call. The CDR3 consists of 11 residues. Looked up from germline, CDR1 is SNHLY and CDR2 is FYNNEI. V dropped 7 bases and J dropped 7 bases, with 10 bases sitting between them. The CDR3 sequence: CASKRTGEAFF. The CDR3 DNA follows: TGTGCCAGCAAGCGGACCGGTGAAGCTTTCTTT.

The chain combines TRBV7-9 with TRBJ2-5, with 7 bases that match TRBD1. V shed 5 bases and J 2 bases; nucleotides not matched to a gene: 8. CDR3 length: 15 residues. From germline, CDR1 is SEHNR and CDR2 FQNEAQ (reference sequence). In DNA form, the CDR3 reads TGTGCCAGCAGCATCTCACGGGGACAGCAAGAGACCCAGTACTTC. It yields the protein CASSISRGQQETQYF.

This rearrangement joins TRBV9 to TRBJ1-3, with D perhaps TRBD1 (6 bases). The germline CDR1 and CDR2 sequences are SGDLS and YYNGEE. Trimming removed 3 bases from V and 2 bases from J, with 12 bases in between. This CDR3 has 15 amino acids. Written as DNA, the CDR3 is TGTGCCAGCAGCGCCACAGGGACTACTGGAAACACCATATATTTT. This translates into CASSATGTTGNTIYF.

The CDR3 DNA reads as TGTGCCAGCAGTTACTCCCAATCAGAAACACGAAGGGGAAAACTGTTTTTT. The encoded protein is CASSYSQSETRRGKLFF. V gene TRBV6-5 combines with J gene TRBJ1-4; a possible D gene is TRBD1 (5 bases). V was clipped by 0 bases and J by 10 bases, with 21 bases between them. The CDR3 is 17 amino acids. Germline V gene data show CDR1 as MNHEY and CDR2 as SVGAGI.

This clonotype was detected many times. The V call is TRBV7-2, the J call TRBJ2-5; 8 nucleotides align to TRBD1. Germline V CDR1 and CDR2: SGHTA, FQGNSA. Losses at the gene ends were 4 bases for V and 5 bases for J; bases not matched to a gene: 0. CDR3 size: 12 residues. CDR3 nucleotides: TGTGCCAGCAGCTGGACAGGGGAGACCCAGTACTTC. Translating it yields CASSWTGETQYF.

This sequence joins TRBV12-3 or TRBV12-4 and TRBJ1-4, with 9 bases fitting TRBD1. The CDR3 has 14 residues. Trimming at V came to 3 bases and at J to 9 bases, leaving 5 bases not matched to a gene. The CDR3 DNA sequence: TGTGCCAGCAGTTTGGGGACAGGGACTCAAAAACTGTTTTTT. Its translation is CASSLGTGTQKLFF.

The rearrangement links TRBV6-1 to TRBJ1-1; tentatively, D is TRBD1 (6 bases). Trimming shortened V by 5 bases and J by 3 bases, and 13 bases separated the two germline ends. The CDR3 sequence is 14 residues long. Germline CDR1 MNHNS, CDR2 SASEGT. CDR3 coding DNA: TGTGCCAGCAGTCCAGGGGATGTGGACACTGAAGCTTTCTTT. The encoded protein is CASSPGDVDTEAFF.

Comment on this clonotype: At one boundary the junction diverges from the germline segment, which might be a read error. V gene TRBV10-3 combines with J gene TRBJ2-7; TRBD1 might be the D (5 bases). The length of the CDR3 is 15 residues. The germline CDR1 and CDR2 sequences are ENHRY and SYGVKD. CDR3 DNA sequence: TGTGCCGTCAGTGAATCTCCGCCAGGGAAATCGGAGCAGTACTTC. Encoded protein: CAVSESPPGKSEQYF.

V usage is TRBV2 and J usage is TRBJ1-2; D remains ambiguous. The CDR3 consists of 12 residues. V lost 5 bases to trimming and J lost 8 bases, with 12 bases between them. The germline V gene has CDR1 SNHLY and CDR2 FYNNEI. The CDR3 DNA is TGTGCCAGCAGTTGGTCTAGCGGGGGCTACACCTTC. Translating gives CASSWSSGGYTF.

Comments on this clonotype: This may come from a read error, since a much larger clone is one base off. The rearrangement links TRBV7-2 to TRBJ1-1; tentative D call: TRBD1 (5 bases). This CDR3 region has 13 residues. Looked up from germline, CDR1 is SGHTA and CDR2 is FQGNSA. The CDR3: CASNLWDNTEAFF. The CDR3 DNA reads as TGTGCCAGCAACTTATGGGACAACACTGAAGCTTTCTTT.

The table lists this clonotype with many counts. The J gene is TRBJ1-6, the V gene TRBV10-3; unclear D gene. V was shortened by 3 bases and J by 8 bases, with 17 bases between the two germline ends. The CDR3 is 16 amino acids. Germline V gives CDR1 ENHRY, CDR2 SYGVKD. CDR3 protein: CAISDPDTPFYSPLHF. In nucleotides, the CDR3 is TGTGCCATCAGTGATCCTGACACCCCCTTTTATTCACCCCTCCACTTT.

At least ten counts were recorded for this clonotype. The gene calls are TRBV7-9 and TRBJ2-7, with TRBD1 matching 7 bases. Germline V gene lookup returns CDR1 SEHNR and CDR2 FQNEAQ (reference sequence). With 1 base clipped from V and 4 bases from J, the junction kept 7 bases outside the gene matches. This CDR3 contains 15 residues. The CDR3 loop is CASSLGGTVGYEQYF. In nucleotides, the CDR3 is TGTGCCAGCAGCTTAGGGGGGACAGTTGGTTACGAGCAGTACTTC.

This clonotype occurred a few times. This chain joins TRBV5-1 and TRBJ1-1, with no clear D. Trimming took off 0 bases at V and 0 bases at J, with 9 bases between the two ends. The CDR3 loop spans 15 amino acids. Looked up from germline, CDR1 is SGHRS and CDR2 is YFSETQ. Written as DNA, the CDR3 is TGCGCCAGCAGCTTGGGGGCCACCGTGAACACTGAAGCTTTCTTT. Translated, it gives CASSLGATVNTEAFF.

This clonotype was counted between two and nine times. The chain recombines TRBV4-1 with TRBJ1-1, with D possibly TRBD1 on 6 matching bases. The V gene's germline CDR1 is MGHRA and CDR2 YSYEKL. The CDR3 extends over 16 amino acids. Between the trimmed V and J ends, which lost 0 bases and 1 base, there was a span of 12 bases. The DNA of the CDR3 is TGCGCCAGCAGCCAAGACCCGACGACAGGGAACACTGAAGCTTTCTTT. Protein sequence: CASSQDPTTGNTEAFF.

The CDR3 region is CAISDREGTYEQYF. CDR3 coding DNA: TGTGCCATCAGCGACAGGGAAGGGACCTACGAGCAGTACTTC. V is TRBV10-3 and J is TRBJ2-7; 7 bases align to TRBD1. CDR3 length: 14 residues. Germline CDR1 reads ENHRY; CDR2 reads SYGVKD. V lost 6 bases, J lost 2 bases, and 7 bases stayed unmatched.

The gene calls are TRBV2 and TRBJ1-2, with TRBD1 matching 8 bases. Germline V CDR1 and CDR2: SNHLY, FYNNEI. CDR3 length: 12 amino acids. The trim removed 8 bases at V and 6 bases at J, leaving 5 bases unmatched. CDR3 region: CASSGQVDGYTF. The CDR3 DNA sequence: TGTGCCAGCTCGGGACAGGTAGATGGCTACACCTTC.

Details on this clonotype: This could be a read error, since a much larger clone is one nucleotide away. The gene calls are TRBV19 and TRBJ1-1; 7 bases align to TRBD1. Looked up from germline, CDR1 is LNHDA and CDR2 is SQIVND (reference sequence). The length of the CDR3 is 14 residues. CDR3 sequence: CTSSLGAGGTEAFF. The CDR3 DNA follows: TGTACCAGCAGCTTAGGGGCAGGGGGCACTGAAGCTTTCTTT.

The V gene is TRBV7-2, the J gene TRBJ2-7; 8 bases line up with TRBD1. The CDR3 loop spans 14 amino acids. Trimming at V came to 6 bases and at J to 5 bases, leaving 9 bases not matched to a gene. Germline V gene data show CDR1 as SGHTA and CDR2 as FQGNSA. The CDR3 sequence: CASSYLDRVDEQYF. The CDR3 DNA reads TGTGCCAGCAGTTACCTGGACAGGGTGGACGAGCAGTACTTC.

There are many counts of this clonotype. The chain employs TRBV24-1 and TRBJ1-2, with D possibly TRBD1 on 5 matching bases. The CDR3 covers 15 residues. Between the trimmed V and J ends, which lost 3 bases and 0 bases, there was a span of 10 bases. Germline CDR1 is KGHDR and CDR2 is SFDVKD. The CDR3 spells CATSDPQDTNYGYTF. The CDR3 nucleotides read TGTGCCACCAGTGATCCTCAGGACACTAACTATGGCTACACCTTC.